This TCR beta chain was profiled in a study of OX40 agonist ivuxolimab in advanced cancers. Germline V gives CDR1 LNHDA, CDR2 SQIVND (reference sequence). The length of the CDR3 is 17 residues. V lost 2 bases, J lost 8 bases, and 11 bases stayed unmatched. TCRdb's table, derived via immunoSEQ multiplex PCR, lists solely in-frame clones and lacks some. This table has 30,000 to 40,000 clones, 70% to 85% appearing once. The specimen was CD4+ or CD8+ T cells sorted from blood, collected in a trial of the OX40 agonist ivuxolimab. This chain uses TRBV19 with TRBJ2-1; 11 bases are shared with TRBD2. The clonotype originates from an adult with an advanced solid tumor such as melanoma, head and neck, liver or kidney cancer. Here the CDR3 reads CASSIRSGRAAIHEQFF. In DNA, the CDR3 is TGTGCCAGTAGTATACGTAGCGGGAGGGCCGCTATACATGAGCAGTTCTTC. Full variable domain (missing parts from reference TRBV19 and TRBJ2-1): DGGITQSPKYLFRKEGQNVTLSCEQNLNHDAMYWYRQDPGQGLRLIYYSQIVNDFQKGDIAEGYSVSREKKESFPLTVTSAQKNPTAFYLCASSIRSGRAAIHEQFFGPGTRLTVL.